These 14 T cell receptor beta chains were all obtained from the same sample, sequenced in a study of identical twins. TCRdb re-analysed the 5' RACE reads in MiXCR, keeping a single row per CDR3 protein. The sample has 500,000 to 600,000 distinct CDR3 sequences; about 20% are singletons. The same data also contributed to another study, on T cells expressing NK-cell markers.

The sequenced sample was CD4+ T cells sorted from blood. These receptors were taken from a woman younger than 35 in good health.

This clonotype has more than one count but fewer than ten. The chain combines TRBV19 with TRBJ2-5; D not certain. Trimming left V 6 bases short and J 5 bases short, with 19 bases between. This CDR3 comprises 15 residues. Germline lookup yields CDR1 LNHDA and CDR2 SQIVND (reference sequence). The CDR3 loop reads CASSPRGVNLETQYF. CDR3 in DNA: TGTGCCAGTAGCCCTCGTGGAGTGAATCTGGAGACCCAGTACTTC.

This clonotype was picked up a small number of times. This chain connects TRBV20-1 to TRBJ2-1; TRBD2 matches 11 bases. This CDR3 is built from 17 residues. The V gene's germline CDR1 is DFQATT and CDR2 SNEGSKA (reference sequence). The trim removed 5 bases at V and 4 bases at J, leaving 13 bases unmatched. In DNA form, the CDR3 reads TGCAGTGCTTCCCACCTAGCCCCTAGCGGGGGGTACAATGAGCAGTTCTTC. It translates to CSASHLAPSGGYNEQFF.

The rearrangement links TRBV12-3 or TRBV12-4 to TRBJ2-3; no definite D call. The ends were cut back, 3 bases at V and 0 bases at J, with 10 bases in the middle. The length of the CDR3 is 15 residues. The CDR3 DNA reads TGTGCCAGCAGTTTTTTCCGATCTAGCACAGATACGCAGTATTTT. Translation: CASSFFRSSTDTQYF.

This clonotype was recorded a few times. The gene calls are TRBV6-5 and TRBJ2-7; 8 bases match TRBD2. The junction had 13 bases not matched to a gene; V was cut back by 2 bases and J by 4 bases. This CDR3 comprises 17 residues. The germline CDR1 and CDR2 sequences are MNHEY and SVGAGI. CDR3 nucleotides: TGTGCCAGCAGTTACGCCCGCCTAGCGGGCTACGTATACGAGCAGTACTTC. Translated: CASSYARLAGYVYEQYF.

This clonotype was picked up a small number of times. In DNA, the CDR3 is TGCAGTGCTAGAGATCCCACTAGCGGGGGCCAAGAGACCCAGTACTTC. It encodes CSARDPTSGGQETQYF. This chain uses TRBV20-1 with TRBJ2-5; 11 nucleotides align to TRBD2. The CDR3 runs to 16 residues. The V segment lost 0 bases and the J segment 1 base; nucleotides outside the gene matches: 4. The germline V gene has CDR1 DFQATT and CDR2 SNEGSKA (reference sequence).

This sequence joins TRBV6-6 and TRBJ1-1, with a possible D match to TRBD1 (5 bases). Germline-derived CDR1 and CDR2 are MNHNY and SVGAGI (reference sequence). The CDR3 totals 11 residues. V was clipped by 6 bases and J by 7 bases, with 9 bases between them. CDR3 in DNA: TGTGCCAGCAGCCACAGGATTGAAGCTTTCTTT. Translated, it gives CASSHRIEAFF.

This chain uses TRBV20-1 with TRBJ1-2; D gene uncertain. V was clipped by 6 bases and J by 5 bases, with 22 bases between them. The CDR3 length is 15 residues. Germline V gives CDR1 DFQATT, CDR2 SNEGSKA (reference sequence). The CDR3 region is CSASHGWAGKYGYTF. CDR3 DNA: TGCAGTGCCAGTCACGGTTGGGCGGGGAAATATGGCTACACCTTC.

The chain joins TRBV20-1 to TRBJ1-3; D unclear. Trimming took 6 bases from V and 3 from J, leaving 15 bases between them. The CDR3 has 14 amino acids. From germline, CDR1 is DFQATT and CDR2 SNEGSKA (reference sequence). CDR3 protein: CSAFGVVGGNTIYF. CDR3 DNA: TGCAGTGCCTTCGGGGTTGTTGGTGGAAACACCATATATTTT.

This rearrangement joins TRBV5-1 to TRBJ2-7, with 14 positions matching TRBD2. The trim removed 3 bases at V and 2 bases at J, leaving 1 base unmatched. Germline CDR1 SGHRS, CDR2 YFSETQ. The length of the CDR3 is 15 residues. CDR3 sequence (DNA): TGCGCCAGCAGCTGGGGACTAGCGGGGGCCTACGAGCAGTACTTC. It yields the protein CASSWGLAGAYEQYF. Complete variable domain (other parts from reference TRBV5-1 and TRBJ2-7): KAGVTQTPRYLIKTRGQQVTLSCSPISGHRSVSWYQQTPGQGLQFLFEYFSETQRNKGNFPGRFSGRQFSNSRSEMNVSTLELGDSALYLCASSWGLAGAYEQYFGPGTRLTVT.

The chain carries TRBV11-2 and TRBJ2-5; perhaps TRBD1 as D (6 bases). Trimming left V 7 bases short and J 4 bases short, with 13 bases between. CDR3 length: 13 residues. Germline V gene data show CDR1 as SGHAT and CDR2 as FQNNGV. The CDR3 bases are TGTGCCAGCACCAGCCTGGGGGCAGAGACCCAGTACTTC. It translates to CASTSLGAETQYF.

The chain combines TRBV19 with TRBJ2-2; D is unresolved. The length of the CDR3 is 14 residues. Trimming removed 0 bases at V and 3 bases at J, with 5 bases between. CDR1 and CDR2 from the germline V gene are LNHDA and SQIVND (reference sequence). The CDR3 DNA follows: TGTGCCAGTAGTATAGACACGTACACCGGGGAGCTGTTTTTT. The encoded protein is CASSIDTYTGELFF.

This clonotype was counted only a few times. The CDR3 nucleotides are TGTGCCAGCAGGCGGGCAAGCTCTGGGGCCAACGTCCTGACTTTC. Its translation is CASRRASSGANVLTF. The rearrangement links TRBV6-1 to TRBJ2-6; a weak D match, TRBD2 (5 bases). Germline V gene data show CDR1 as MNHNS and CDR2 as SASEGT. Trimming stripped 6 bases from V and 0 bases from J, with 9 bases between. This CDR3 has 15 amino acids.

This clonotype was seen a handful of times. This chain joins TRBV15 and TRBJ2-7; D is uncertain. The ends were cut back, 1 base at V and 0 bases at J, with 13 bases in the middle. The CDR3 runs to 16 residues. CDR1 LNHNV and CDR2 YYDKDF come from the germline V gene (reference sequence). The CDR3 DNA reads as TGTGCCACCAGCAGAGTCTCCGGCAGGCCCTCCTACGAGCAGTACTTC. Translating it yields CATSRVSGRPSYEQYF.

There are a few counts of this clonotype. The chain is built from TRBV6-5 and TRBJ2-5, with D perhaps matching TRBD2 (5 bases). The CDR3 covers 15 residues. Trimming shortened V by 0 bases and J by 4 bases, and 12 bases separated the two germline ends. Germline V lookup: CDR1 MNHEY, CDR2 SVGAGI. The CDR3 DNA follows: TGTGCCAGCAGTTACTCTTTGGGTGGGAGAGAGACCCAGTACTTC. Translation gives CASSYSLGGRETQYF.